This TCR beta chain is drawn from a study of blood T cell repertoires in COVID-19. Overall study context: The samples span acute and convalescent COVID-19 from the United States, Italy and Spain. The analysed material was cDNA or gDNA that came from T cells, B-cell-depleted T cells, or PBMCs.

CDR1 SGHDT and CDR2 YYEEEE come from the germline V gene. The V and J ends lost 3 bases and 4 bases, in that order; junction bases with no gene match: 5. CDR3 length: 14 residues. Original data processing: Estimation of nucleated cell counts relied on the amplification of reference gene primers. TCRdb's copy holds only in-frame clones and misses some; the assay was immunoSEQ multiplex PCR. V and J calls and clone size are copied from that table; D and trimming were computed from the DNA. The sample lists roughly 150,000 clones, 80% seen once, with roughly 0.58% in the top ten. Sequenced material: peripheral blood. This chain links TRBV5-6 with TRBJ1-2; 8 bases match TRBD1. The clonotype was recovered from a man aged 55-75 years with acute or convalescent COVID-19. CDR3 residues: CASSWGQVSYGYTF. CDR3 sequence (DNA): TGTGCCAGCAGCTGGGGACAGGTTAGCTATGGCTACACCTTC.